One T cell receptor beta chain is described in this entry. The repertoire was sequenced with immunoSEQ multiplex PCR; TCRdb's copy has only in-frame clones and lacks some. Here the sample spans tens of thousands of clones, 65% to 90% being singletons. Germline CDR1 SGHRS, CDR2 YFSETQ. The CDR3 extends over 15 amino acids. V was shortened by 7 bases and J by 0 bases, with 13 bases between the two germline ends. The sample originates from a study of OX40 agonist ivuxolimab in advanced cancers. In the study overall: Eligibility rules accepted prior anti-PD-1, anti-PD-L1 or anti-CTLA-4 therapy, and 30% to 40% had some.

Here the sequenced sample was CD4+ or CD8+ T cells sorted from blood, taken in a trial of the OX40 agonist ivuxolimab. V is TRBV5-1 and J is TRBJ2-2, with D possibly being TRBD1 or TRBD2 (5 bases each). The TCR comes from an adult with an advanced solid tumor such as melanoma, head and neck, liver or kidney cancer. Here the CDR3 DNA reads TGCGCCAGCGGTTGGGGGAATCCGAACACCGGGGAGCTGTTTTTT. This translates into CASGWGNPNTGELFF.